The 2 T cell receptor beta chains listed next were all sequenced from one sample in a study of cytomegalovirus exposure and HLA in healthy donors. Libraries were prepared by immunoSEQ multiplex PCR; TCRdb keeps only in-frame clonotypes and omits some of them. The sample gives 120,000 to 150,000 clones, around 84% of which show up once; around 10% is in the top ten. Sequenced material: PBMCs. The receptor source for this set is a man in his late teens or twenties in good health and CMV-seropositive.

This chain joins TRBV29-1 and TRBJ1-1; 7 bases line up with TRBD1. CDR3 size: 12 residues. CDR1 and CDR2 from the germline V gene are SQVTM and ANQGSEA. The CDR3 reads CSSSQGVPEAFF. The CDR3 DNA reads TGCAGTTCAAGCCAGGGGGTCCCTGAAGCTTTCTTT. The complete variable domain, with remaining parts taken from reference TRBV29-1 and TRBJ1-1, reads SAVISQKPSRDICQRGTSLTIQCQVDSQVTMMFWYRQQPGQSLTLIATANQGSEATYESGFVIDKFPISRPNLTFSTLTVSNMSPEDSSIYLCSSSQGVPEAFFGQGTRLTVV.

The V gene is TRBV4-2, the J gene TRBJ1-2; 9 bases map to TRBD1. Germline values: CDR1 LGHNA, CDR2 YNFKEQ. V trimming: 1 base; J trimming: 8 bases; junction bases outside the gene matches: 5. This CDR3 region has 14 residues. CDR3 loop: CASSQVGQGNGYTF. As DNA, the CDR3 is TGTGCCAGCAGCCAAGTGGGACAGGGAAACGGCTACACCTTC.